This entry describes one T cell receptor (beta chain). The record originates from a study of blood T cell repertoires in COVID-19. For the study at large: Researchers got acute and convalescent COVID-19 samples from the United States, Italy and Spain. T cells, B-cell-depleted T cells, or PBMCs provided the cDNA or gDNA that served as material.

CDR1 and CDR2 from the germline V gene are LNHDA and SQIVND (reference sequence). CDR3 length: 15 residues. Trimming took 7 bases from V and 8 from J, leaving 23 bases between them. Per the original data handling: Amplified reference gene primers provided the basis for estimating nucleated cell counts. Method: immunoSEQ multiplex PCR; TCRdb's copy keeps in-frame clones and lacks some. V and J calls plus clone size are reproduced from that table; the DNA served to infer D and trimming. Among 180,000 or so clones listed, roughly 88% were seen once. This TCR derives from an elderly woman with acute or convalescent COVID-19. V and J are TRBV19 and TRBJ1-2, with D perhaps TRBD1 (6 bases). The sequenced sample was peripheral blood. The CDR3 protein is CASTNSGTSGAGYTF. The CDR3 nucleotides read TGTGCCAGTACCAATTCTGGTACCTCAGGGGCCGGCTACACCTTC.